This T cell receptor beta chain was retrieved from a study of blood T cell repertoires in COVID-19. The wider study: Sites in the United States, Italy and Spain provided acute and convalescent COVID-19 samples. PBMCs, B-cell-depleted T cells, or T cells provided the cDNA or gDNA that made up the material.

Authors' data handling: Nucleated cell number was recorded as an estimate derived from reference gene primer amplification. Clones were sequenced by immunoSEQ multiplex PCR, and TCRdb holds only the in-frame ones, with some missing. The V and J calls and clone size were taken over from that table, and D and trimming were inferred from the DNA. Of 250,000 to 300,000 clones listed, approximately 89% are singletons. CDR1 and CDR2 from the germline V gene are SGHNT and YYREEE (reference sequence). The CDR3 contains 14 residues. V lost 0 bases to trimming and J lost 0 bases, with 7 bases between them. Sequencing was carried out using peripheral blood. The V and J genes are TRBV5-4 and TRBJ2-7; D unclear. This TCR was sampled from a woman in her sixties with acute or convalescent COVID-19. The CDR3 is CASSLDASSYEQYF. The CDR3 DNA is TGTGCCAGCAGCTTGGACGCCAGCTCCTACGAGCAGTACTTC. The variable domain in full, with the rest retrieved from reference TRBV5-4 and TRBJ2-7, is ETGVTQSPTHLIKTRGQQVTLRCSSQSGHNTVSWYQQALGQGPQFIFQYYREEENGRGNFPPRFSGLQFPNYSSELNVNALELDDSALYLCASSLDASSYEQYFGPGTRLTVT.